The clone carrying this T cell receptor (beta chain) was found many times. What it binds is not known. Time point denoted: patch test 1, 2 weeks after DPC sensitization. Documented treatment: therapeutic diphenylcyclopropenone sensitization with weekly scalp DPC. Each donor was an alopecia patient between 18 and 70 years of age who qualified for DPC. Each cDNA molecule in the library carried unique molecular identifiers. TCRdb used MiXCR to reprocess the RACE reads, holding one entry per CDR3 protein. The table shows tens of thousands of distinct CDR3 sequences, with 10% to 13% occurring only once. The data are from a study of human T cells and chemical hapten exposure. Study-wide context: Alopecia universalis, totalis or areata was present in patients who were mostly female. Findings and caveats of the study: Sensitization with DPC brought no change to TCRs above 1 in 1000 in frequency.

CDR3 length: 14 amino acids. J was trimmed by 1 base and V by 6 bases; bases with no gene match: 3. CDR1 and CDR2 (germline): MNHNY, SVGAGI (reference sequence). The chain employs TRBV6-6 and TRBJ2-3; 8 positions agree with TRBD2. Here the sequenced sample was whole blood, taken in connection with sensitization to the hapten diphenylcyclopropenone (DPC). The TCR sequence derives from a woman aged 45 to 65 with alopecia areata. Some clones in this sample may be carry-over from other donors' samples. CDR3 nucleotide sequence: TGTGCCAGCAGGCAAGCGGGAGGCACAGATACGCAGTATTTT. Translated: CASRQAGGTDTQYF.